Listed below are T cell receptor beta chains from one sample, sequenced in a study of T cell responses to AZD1222 COVID-19 vaccine. Clones were sequenced by immunoSEQ multiplex PCR, and TCRdb holds only the in-frame ones, with some missing. Of about 150,000 clones in the sample, less than 90% are singletons; the top ten hold 3.1%. The specimen comprised peripheral blood, sampled on day 0 of AZD1222 vaccination. These receptors were collected from an adult in good health. CDR3s include the opening cysteine and the closing phenylalanine or tryptophan. D genes are given only for firm matches. Clone sizes are given selectively: once, few, many, or a class where the clone is expanded.

D,size,V,J,DNA,CDR3
TRBD1,.,TRBV5-5,TRBJ1-6,TGTGCCAGCAGCACCGATGGACAGGCGGTCAATTCACCCCTCCACTTT,CASSTDGQAVNSPLHF
TRBD1,.,TRBV7-9,TRBJ1-2,TGTGCCAGCAGCTCCGGGGACAGCTATGGCTACACCTTC,CASSSGDSYGYTF
.,.,TRBV15,TRBJ2-1,TGTGCCACCAGCAGAGATCAGGGCAGTTACAATGAGCAGTTCTTC,CATSRDQGSYNEQFF
TRBD1,.,TRBV2,TRBJ1-6,TGTGCCAGACGACAGGGAATGTATAATTCACCCCTCCACTTT,CARRQGMYNSPLHF
.,.,TRBV29-1,TRBJ1-1,TGCAGCGCCGCTACCGGGACAACGAACACTGAAGCTTTCTTT,CSAATGTTNTEAFF
.,once,TRBV7-8,TRBJ2-7,TGTGCCAGCAGCAGGGACGGGCTCTCCTACGAGCAGTACTTC,CASSRDGLSYEQYF
TRBD1,.,TRBV14,TRBJ1-2,TGTGCCAGCAGCCTAGACAGGGGGCGCTCAGATGGCTACACCTTC,CASSLDRGRSDGYTF
.,.,TRBV27,TRBJ2-7,TGTGCCAGCACCCACCGGACAGGAGGGACTTCCTACGAGCAGTACTTC,CASTHRTGGTSYEQYF
.,once,TRBV6-1,TRBJ1-2,TGTGCCAGCAGTGAAGCTAAGGCAGAGGTTAACTATGGCTACACCTTC,CASSEAKAEVNYGYTF
.,.,TRBV5-1,TRBJ1-6,TGCGCCAGCAGCGTTTCAGGCGCCGATTCACCCCTCCACTTT,CASSVSGADSPLHF
.,.,TRBV5-4,TRBJ2-7,TGTGCCAGCAGCTTGGACAGGGCCTACGAGCAGTACTTC,CASSLDRAYEQYF
.,.,TRBV27,TRBJ1-3,TGTGCCAGCAGTCCAGGACGGGCCCCTTCTGGAAACACCATATATTTT,CASSPGRAPSGNTIYF
.,.,TRBV4-1,TRBJ1-5,TGCGCCAGCAGCCAAGGCACCAATAGCAATCAGCCCCAGCATTTT,CASSQGTNSNQPQHF
.,.,TRBV29-1,TRBJ1-6,TGCAGCGTGCGGTCGGGGGGTGAGTCACCCCTCCACTTT,CSVRSGGESPLHF
.,.,TRBV6-5,TRBJ1-2,TGTGCCAGCAGCCTGGACCCATATGGCTACACCTTC,CASSLDPYGYTF
.,once,TRBV7-2,TRBJ1-1,TGTGCCAGCAGCCCGATAATGAACACTGAAGCTTTCTTT,CASSPIMNTEAFF
.,.,TRBV7-6,TRBJ1-1,TGTGCCAGCAGCTTAGGGCTGTTGAACACTGAAGCTTTCTTT,CASSLGLLNTEAFF
.,.,TRBV11-2,TRBJ1-1,TGTGCCAGCAGCTTAGATCTTGGAGGGAACACTGAAGCTTTCTTT,CASSLDLGGNTEAFF
.,.,TRBV11-3,TRBJ2-1,TGTGCCAGCAGCTTACTAGCGTACGAGCAGTTCTTC,CASSLLAYEQFF
.,.,TRBV6-6,TRBJ1-5,TGTGCCAGCAGGCAGCAGGGTGGTCCCAATCAGCCCCAGCATTTT,CASRQQGGPNQPQHF